This T cell receptor (beta chain) stems from a study of cytotoxic CD8 clonotypes in ibrutinib-treated CLL. In germline, CDR1 is SGHRS, CDR2 YFSETQ. The CDR3 is 16 amino acids. V shed 4 bases and J 2 bases; nucleotides not matched to a gene: 8. Sequenced by immunoSEQ multiplex PCR; TCRdb stores in-frame clones only, minus some. The sample records hundreds of thousands of clones, around four fifths being singletons. The chain recombines TRBV5-1 with TRBJ2-3, with TRBD2 matching over 9 bases. The source was PBMCs, collected before ibrutinib treatment. The clonotype originates from a human donor with chronic lymphocytic leukemia. As DNA, the CDR3 is TGCGCCAGCAGCACAGGGACTAGCACATACACAGATACGCAGTATTTT. Amino acids: CASSTGTSTYTDTQYF.